The 21 T cell receptor beta chains in this list originate from one sample, sequenced in a study of T cell changes during pregnancy in multiple sclerosis. Profiled with immunoSEQ multiplex PCR; TCRdb holds only in-frame clones, not every one. The sample holds about 44,000 clones, 88% seen once. The source was CD8+ T cells from peripheral blood mononuclear cells, collected after pregnancy. These receptors were obtained from a female donor in good health, enrolled as a control in a pregnancy study.

This clone appeared a few times. This sample also contains other DNA sequences that code for the same CDR3. This rearrangement joins TRBV15 to TRBJ1-2; 7 bases are a match to TRBD1. Germline CDR1 is LNHNV and CDR2 is YYDKDF (reference sequence). This CDR3 region has 14 residues. With V trimmed by 6 bases and J by 4 bases, 8 bases remained unmatched. CDR3 DNA sequence: TGTGCCACCAGACTAGGGGGCGACCCCTATGGCTACACCTTC. It codes for CATRLGGDPYGYTF.

This chain connects TRBV13 to TRBJ1-1; possibly TRBD1 for D (5 bases). This CDR3 is built from 14 residues. The V end lost 4 bases, the J end lost 4 bases, and 13 bases lay between the germline ends. Germline V gene lookup returns CDR1 PRHDT and CDR2 FYEKMQ (reference sequence). The CDR3 sequence is CASSWSGAGTEAFF. The CDR3 DNA reads TGTGCCAGCAGCTGGAGCGGGGCGGGCACTGAAGCTTTCTTT.

The chain carries TRBV4-3 and TRBJ2-1; D not resolved. The CDR3 totals 15 residues. The ends were cut back, 0 bases at V and 4 bases at J, with 10 bases in the middle. Per germline, CDR1 LGHNA and CDR2 YSLEER. The CDR3 spells CASSQDRLPYNEQFF. The CDR3 DNA follows: TGCGCCAGCAGCCAAGATCGTCTCCCTTACAATGAGCAGTTCTTC.

The J gene is TRBJ2-2, the V gene TRBV7-9; tentative D call: TRBD2 (6 bases). The length of the CDR3 is 14 residues. Germline values: CDR1 SEHNR, CDR2 FQNEAQ (reference sequence). V was shortened by 7 bases and J by 2 bases, with 11 bases between the two germline ends. The CDR3 loop is CASIGGTNTGELFF. Here the CDR3 DNA reads TGTGCCAGCATCGGAGGGACCAACACCGGGGAGCTGTTTTTT.

This chain connects TRBV6-6 to TRBJ1-5; D is undetermined. V lost 2 bases to trimming and J lost 1 base, with 12 bases between them. CDR3 length equals 16 residues. The germline V gene encodes CDR1 MNHNY and CDR2 SVGAGI (reference sequence). The CDR3 region has the DNA TGTGCCAGCAGTTACCGAGGTTCAGCGAGCAATCAGCCCCAGCATTTT. Residues: CASSYRGSASNQPQHF.

The chain employs TRBV19 and TRBJ2-1; the match to TRBD2 covers 9 bases. Germline lookup yields CDR1 LNHDA and CDR2 SQIVND (reference sequence). With 0 bases clipped from V and 10 bases from J, the junction kept 7 bases outside the gene matches. This CDR3 has 15 amino acids. CDR3 in amino acids: CASSIDPSSGGEQFF. CDR3 in DNA: TGTGCCAGTAGTATAGACCCCTCGAGCGGGGGGGAGCAGTTCTTC.

The chain links TRBV19 to TRBJ2-7; TRBD1 aligns across 8 bases. The germline V gene has CDR1 LNHDA and CDR2 SQIVND (reference sequence). This CDR3 is built from 14 residues. Trimming took 4 bases from V and 3 from J; bases not matched to a gene: 5. CDR3 in amino acids: CASSTEDRVYEQYF. In DNA, the CDR3 is TGTGCCAGTAGTACAGAGGACAGGGTCTACGAGCAGTACTTC. The full variable domain, with the rest looked up from reference TRBV19 and TRBJ2-7, is DGGITQSPKYLFRKEGQNVTLSCEQNLNHDAMYWYRQDPGQGLRLIYYSQIVNDFQKGDIAEGYSVSREKKESFPLTVTSAQKNPTAFYLCASSTEDRVYEQYFGPGTRLTVT.

The CDR3 loop reads CASSFNRGYQETQYF. The CDR3 DNA reads as TGTGCCAGCAGCTTTAACAGGGGATATCAAGAGACCCAGTACTTC. The rearrangement links TRBV7-2 to TRBJ2-5; TRBD1 agrees at 7 bases. CDR3 length equals 15 residues. Germline V gene sequence: CDR1 SGHTA, CDR2 FQGNSA. The V segment lost 3 bases and the J segment 2 bases; nucleotides outside the gene matches: 6.

The V gene is TRBV6-5, the J gene TRBJ1-1, with D unclear. Trimming pared 6 bases from V and 6 bases from J, leaving 14 bases between. The germline gives CDR1 MNHEY, CDR2 SVGAGI. CDR3 size: 13 residues. The CDR3 here is CASSQTRVPEAFF. In DNA form, the CDR3 reads TGTGCCAGCAGCCAGACTCGTGTCCCTGAAGCTTTCTTT.

This clone appeared a single time. V gene TRBV15 combines with J gene TRBJ2-5; the D is unclear. Per the germline V gene, CDR1 is LNHNV and CDR2 is YYDKDF (reference sequence). With 0 bases removed from V and 0 bases from J, the gap between germline ends came to 14 bases. The CDR3 length is 17 residues. CDR3 region: CATSREPVWQDQETQYF. CDR3 bases: TGTGCCACCAGCAGAGAACCGGTTTGGCAGGACCAAGAGACCCAGTACTTC.

V usage is TRBV18 and J usage is TRBJ2-1; 7 nucleotides match TRBD2. V gave up 2 bases and J gave up 1 base; unmatched junction bases: 11. CDR1 and CDR2 (germline): KGHSH, LQKENI. The CDR3 is 18 amino acids. CDR3 coding DNA: TGTGCCAGCTCACCAAGGAGTTGGGGAGGGTTGTCCTACAATGAGCAGTTCTTC. Its protein is CASSPRSWGGLSYNEQFF.

CDR3 in DNA: TGTGCCAGCAGCCCACTAGCGGGGGGGCTCGACGAGCAGTACTTC. It translates to CASSPLAGGLDEQYF. The chain has TRBV7-9 and TRBJ2-7; TRBD2 matches at 13 bases. CDR1 is SEHNR, CDR2 FQNEAQ, per germline (reference sequence). This CDR3 is 15 amino acids long. V lost 5 bases, J lost 5 bases, and 6 bases stayed unmatched.

This rearrangement joins TRBV7-9 to TRBJ1-5; a possible D gene is TRBD1 (6 bases). The V and J ends lost 5 bases and 5 bases respectively, with 13 bases between them. This CDR3 region has 14 residues. Germline lookup yields CDR1 SEHNR and CDR2 FQNEAQ (reference sequence). CDR3 sequence reads: CASSLRDTDQPQHF. CDR3 in DNA: TGTGCCAGCAGCCTCCGGGACACCGATCAGCCCCAGCATTTT.

V and J are TRBV29-1 and TRBJ2-6; D is possibly TRBD1 (5 bases). The V gene lost 4 bases and the J gene lost 6 bases, with 16 bases spanning the gap. The V gene's germline CDR1 is SQVTM and CDR2 ANQGSEA. This CDR3 contains 15 residues. The CDR3 nucleotides read TGCAGCGTTGCCCTCCAGGGCCATGTGGCCAACGTCCTGACTTTC. Its protein is CSVALQGHVANVLTF. Complete variable domain (other parts from reference TRBV29-1 and TRBJ2-6): SAVISQKPSRDICQRGTSLTIQCQVDSQVTMMFWYRQQPGQSLTLIATANQGSEATYESGFVIDKFPISRPNLTFSTLTVSNMSPEDSSIYLCSVALQGHVANVLTFGAGSRLTVL.

Only one count was recorded for this clone. The identical CDR3 is also encoded by other nucleotide sequences in the sample. V is TRBV29-1 and J is TRBJ1-2; D call uncertain. The CDR3 is 13 residues long. Germline CDR1 is SQVTM and CDR2 is ANQGSEA. Deletions cut 6 bases from V and 4 bases from J, with 15 bases between. DNA of the CDR3: TGCAGCGTCCCCGCGGCAGCGGCCTATGGCTACACCTTC. It is translated as CSVPAAAAYGYTF.

This clone has only one observation. The chain has TRBV4-3 and TRBJ1-5, with 8 bases fitting TRBD1. The V segment lost 10 bases and the J segment 1 base; nucleotides outside the gene matches: 18. Germline V gives CDR1 LGHNA, CDR2 YSLEER. This CDR3 comprises 18 residues. The CDR3 bases are TGCGCCACCCCTTCCCCGGGACAGGTCTTGGGGAGCAATCAGCCCCAGCATTTT. This codes for CATPSPGQVLGSNQPQHF.

This chain uses TRBV23-1 with TRBJ1-2; 7 positions match TRBD1. TRBV23-1 falls under the ORF class, with uncertain function. The CDR3 length is 13 residues. After removal of 5 bases from V and 5 bases from J, the junction contained 5 bases not matched to a gene. DNA of the CDR3: TGCGCCAGCAGTGACAGGGTTTGTTATGGCTACACCTTC. As protein: CASSDRVCYGYTF.

The CDR3 is CASSERGAGAQETQYF. CDR3 nucleotides: TGTGCCAGCAGTGAAAGGGGAGCGGGGGCTCAAGAGACCCAGTACTTC. J is TRBJ2-5 and V is TRBV28; 8 bases match TRBD2. The CDR3 runs to 16 residues. The V gene's germline CDR1 is MDHEN and CDR2 SYDVKM. The V segment lost 5 bases and the J segment 2 bases; nucleotides outside the gene matches: 10.

This rearrangement joins TRBV5-4 to TRBJ1-2; 7 nucleotides match TRBD1. This CDR3 is built from 13 residues. Germline V gene data show CDR1 as SGHNT and CDR2 as YYREEE (reference sequence). V lost 4 bases to trimming and J lost 8 bases; unmatched junction nucleotides: 8. The CDR3 region is CASSGAGGDGYTF. The CDR3 nucleotides read TGTGCCAGCAGCGGGGCAGGGGGAGACGGCTACACCTTC.

The chain employs TRBV27 and TRBJ2-3, with TRBD1 as a possible D gene (5 bases). The V end lost 1 base, the J end lost 2 bases, and 13 bases lay between the germline ends. This CDR3 is built from 16 residues. Per germline, CDR1 MNHEY and CDR2 SMNVEV (reference sequence). Here the CDR3 DNA reads TGTGCCAGCAGTTTATTAGGACAATGGCCCACAGATACGCAGTATTTT. Protein: CASSLLGQWPTDTQYF.

The chain joins TRBV7-9 to TRBJ2-4; D is perhaps TRBD2 (7 bases). Trimming took off 5 bases at V and 3 bases at J, with 17 bases between the two ends. The V gene's germline CDR1 is SEHNR and CDR2 FQNEAQ (reference sequence). The CDR3 runs 16 residues. The CDR3 protein is CASSPARGADKNIQYF. The DNA for the CDR3 is TGTGCCAGCAGCCCCGCCCGGGGGGCTGACAAAAACATTCAGTACTTC.